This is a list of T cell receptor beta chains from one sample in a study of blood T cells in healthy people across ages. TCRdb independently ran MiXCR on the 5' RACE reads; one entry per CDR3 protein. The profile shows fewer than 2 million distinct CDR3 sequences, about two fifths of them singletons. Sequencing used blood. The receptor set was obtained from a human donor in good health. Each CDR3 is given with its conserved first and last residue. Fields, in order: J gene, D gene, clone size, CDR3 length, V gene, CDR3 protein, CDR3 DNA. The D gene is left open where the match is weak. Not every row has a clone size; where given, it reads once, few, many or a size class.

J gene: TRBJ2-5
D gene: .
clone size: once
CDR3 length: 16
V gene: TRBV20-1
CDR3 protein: CSATQAPGHPGETQYF
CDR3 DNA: TGCAGTGCTACCCAGGCCCCGGGACACCCTGGGGAGACCCAGTACTTC

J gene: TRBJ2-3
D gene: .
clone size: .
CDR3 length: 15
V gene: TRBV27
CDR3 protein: CASSPVTSGADTQYF
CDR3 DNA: TGTGCCAGCAGCCCGGTCACGAGTGGCGCAGATACGCAGTATTTT

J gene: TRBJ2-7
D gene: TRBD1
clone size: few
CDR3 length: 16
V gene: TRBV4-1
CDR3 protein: CASSLTPTGPPYEQYF
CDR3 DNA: TGCGCCAGCAGCCTAACGCCGACAGGGCCCCCCTACGAGCAGTACTTC

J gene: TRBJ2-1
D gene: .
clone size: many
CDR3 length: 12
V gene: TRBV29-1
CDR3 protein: CSVVWGTNEQFF
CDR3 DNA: TGCAGCGTTGTTTGGGGAACCAATGAGCAGTTCTTC

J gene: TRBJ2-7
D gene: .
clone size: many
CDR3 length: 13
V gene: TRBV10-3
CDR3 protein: CAISFDWSYEQYF
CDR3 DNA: TGTGCCATCAGTTTTGACTGGTCCTACGAGCAGTACTTC

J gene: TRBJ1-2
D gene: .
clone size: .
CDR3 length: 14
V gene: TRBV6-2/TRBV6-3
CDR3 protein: CASSDSGTFYGYTF
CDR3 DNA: TGTGCCAGCAGTGATTCCGGGACCTTCTATGGCTACACCTTC

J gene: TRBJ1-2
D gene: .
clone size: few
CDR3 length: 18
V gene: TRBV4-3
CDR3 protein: CASSQDKGRRTSGYGYTF
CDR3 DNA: TGCGCCAGCAGCCAAGATAAGGGAAGGAGGACCTCGGGCTATGGCTACACCTTC

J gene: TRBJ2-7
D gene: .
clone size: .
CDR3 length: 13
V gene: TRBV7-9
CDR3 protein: CASSSPSANEQYF
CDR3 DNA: TGTGCCAGCAGCTCCCCCTCTGCGAACGAGCAGTACTTC

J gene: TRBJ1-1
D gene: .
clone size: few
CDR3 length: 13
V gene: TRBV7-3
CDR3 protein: CASGETGRTEAFF
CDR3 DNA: TGTGCCAGCGGCGAGACGGGGCGCACTGAAGCTTTCTTT

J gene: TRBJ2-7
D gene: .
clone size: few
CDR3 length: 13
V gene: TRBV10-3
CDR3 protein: CAIRRGSAYEQYF
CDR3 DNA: TGTGCCATTCGTAGGGGTTCGGCCTACGAGCAGTACTTC

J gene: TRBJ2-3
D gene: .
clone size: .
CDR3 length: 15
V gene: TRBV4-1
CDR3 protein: CASSPKQVSTDTQYF
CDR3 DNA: TGCGCCAGCAGCCCGAAGCAGGTTAGCACAGATACGCAGTATTTT

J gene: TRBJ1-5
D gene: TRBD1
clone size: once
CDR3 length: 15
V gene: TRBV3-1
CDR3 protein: CASRPTRGQDQPQHF
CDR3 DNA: TGTGCCAGCAGACCGACCAGGGGGCAGGATCAGCCCCAGCATTTT

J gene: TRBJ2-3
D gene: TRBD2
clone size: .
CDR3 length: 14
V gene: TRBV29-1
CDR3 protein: CSAAGLAGTDTQYF
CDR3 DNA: TGCAGCGCCGCGGGACTAGCGGGCACAGATACGCAGTATTTT

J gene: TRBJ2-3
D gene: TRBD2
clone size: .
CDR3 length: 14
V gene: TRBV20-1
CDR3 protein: CSAGVSGYTDTQYF
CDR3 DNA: TGCAGTGCTGGCGTTAGCGGGTACACAGATACGCAGTATTTT

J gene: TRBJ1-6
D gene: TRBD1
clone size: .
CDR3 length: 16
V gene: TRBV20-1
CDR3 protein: CSASRTGTYPNSPLHF
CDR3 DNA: TGCAGTGCCTCGCGGACAGGGACATACCCAAATTCACCCCTCCACTTT

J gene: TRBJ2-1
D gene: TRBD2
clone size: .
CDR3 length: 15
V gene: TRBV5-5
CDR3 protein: CASSPGLAADNEQFF
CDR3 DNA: TGTGCCAGCAGCCCGGGACTAGCGGCCGACAATGAGCAGTTCTTC

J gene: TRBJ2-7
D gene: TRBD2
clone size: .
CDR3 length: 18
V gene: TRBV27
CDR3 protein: CASSLLAGGPGGYNEQYF
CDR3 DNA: TGTGCCAGCAGTTTACTAGCGGGGGGGCCTGGGGGCTACAATGAGCAGTACTTC

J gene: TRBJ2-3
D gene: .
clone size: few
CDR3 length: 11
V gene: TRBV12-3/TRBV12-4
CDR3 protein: CASTYGDTQYF
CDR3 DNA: TGTGCCAGCACCTACGGAGATACGCAGTATTTT

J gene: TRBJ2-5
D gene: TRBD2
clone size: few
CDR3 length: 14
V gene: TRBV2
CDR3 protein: CASSGLADGETQYF
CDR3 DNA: TGTGCCAGCAGTGGTCTAGCGGACGGGGAGACCCAGTACTTC

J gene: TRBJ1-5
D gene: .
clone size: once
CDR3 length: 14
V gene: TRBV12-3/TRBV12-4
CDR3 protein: CASRSRTDPRPQHF
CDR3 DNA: TGTGCCAGCAGGTCCCGGACGGACCCAAGGCCCCAGCATTTT

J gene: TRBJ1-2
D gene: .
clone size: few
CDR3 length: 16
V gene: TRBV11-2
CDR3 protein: CASSFTGQPINYGYTF
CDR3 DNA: TGTGCCAGCAGCTTCACAGGACAGCCTATTAACTATGGCTACACCTTC

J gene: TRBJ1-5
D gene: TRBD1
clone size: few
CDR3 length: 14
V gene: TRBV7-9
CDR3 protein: CASSSDREFQPQHF
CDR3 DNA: TGTGCCAGCAGCTCGGACAGGGAATTTCAGCCCCAGCATTTT

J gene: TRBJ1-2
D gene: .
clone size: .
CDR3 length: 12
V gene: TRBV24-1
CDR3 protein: CATSDSRDGYTF
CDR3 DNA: TGTGCCACCAGTGATTCCAGGGATGGCTACACCTTC

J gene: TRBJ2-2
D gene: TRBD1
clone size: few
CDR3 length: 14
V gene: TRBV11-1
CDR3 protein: CASSRDRDLGELFF
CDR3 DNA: TGTGCCAGCAGCCGGGACAGGGATCTCGGGGAGCTGTTTTTT

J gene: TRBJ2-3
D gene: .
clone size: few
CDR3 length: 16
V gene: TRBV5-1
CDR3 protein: CASSLGGTASTDTQYF
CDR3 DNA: TGCGCCAGCAGCTTGGGTGGGACGGCGAGCACAGATACGCAGTATTTT

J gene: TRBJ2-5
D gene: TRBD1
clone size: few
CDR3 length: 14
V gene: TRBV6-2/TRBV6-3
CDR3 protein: CASTRDRGQETQYF
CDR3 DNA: TGTGCCAGCACCCGGGACAGGGGGCAAGAGACCCAGTACTTC

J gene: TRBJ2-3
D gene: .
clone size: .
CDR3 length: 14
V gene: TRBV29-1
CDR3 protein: CSGHRGIFTDTQYF
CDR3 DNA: TGCAGCGGCCACCGGGGGATTTTCACAGATACGCAGTATTTT

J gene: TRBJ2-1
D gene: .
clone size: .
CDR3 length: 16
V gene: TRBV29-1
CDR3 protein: CSVEGNWESSYNEQFF
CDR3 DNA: TGCAGCGTTGAAGGGAACTGGGAGAGCTCCTACAATGAGCAGTTCTTC

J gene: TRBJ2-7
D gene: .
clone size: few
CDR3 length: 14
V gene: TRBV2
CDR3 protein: CASSVQGGLHEQYF
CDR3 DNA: TGTGCCAGCAGTGTACAGGGGGGGCTCCACGAGCAGTACTTC

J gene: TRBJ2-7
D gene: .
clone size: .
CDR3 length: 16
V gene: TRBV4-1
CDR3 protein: CASSQEIGSTFGGQYF
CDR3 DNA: TGCGCCAGCAGCCAAGAAATCGGCTCGACATTCGGAGGACAGTACTTC

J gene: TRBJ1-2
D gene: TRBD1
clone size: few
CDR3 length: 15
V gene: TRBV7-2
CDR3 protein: CASSSTAQGAGGYTF
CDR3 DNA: TGTGCCAGCAGCTCAACCGCACAGGGGGCGGGTGGCTACACCTTC

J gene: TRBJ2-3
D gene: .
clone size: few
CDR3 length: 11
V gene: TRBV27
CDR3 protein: CASSHLDTQYF
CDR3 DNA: TGTGCCAGCAGTCATTTGGATACGCAGTATTTT

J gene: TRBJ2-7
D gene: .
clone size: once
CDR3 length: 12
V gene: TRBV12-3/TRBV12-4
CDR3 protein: CAGSLTDYEQYF
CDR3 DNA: TGTGCCGGCAGTTTGACGGATTACGAGCAGTACTTC